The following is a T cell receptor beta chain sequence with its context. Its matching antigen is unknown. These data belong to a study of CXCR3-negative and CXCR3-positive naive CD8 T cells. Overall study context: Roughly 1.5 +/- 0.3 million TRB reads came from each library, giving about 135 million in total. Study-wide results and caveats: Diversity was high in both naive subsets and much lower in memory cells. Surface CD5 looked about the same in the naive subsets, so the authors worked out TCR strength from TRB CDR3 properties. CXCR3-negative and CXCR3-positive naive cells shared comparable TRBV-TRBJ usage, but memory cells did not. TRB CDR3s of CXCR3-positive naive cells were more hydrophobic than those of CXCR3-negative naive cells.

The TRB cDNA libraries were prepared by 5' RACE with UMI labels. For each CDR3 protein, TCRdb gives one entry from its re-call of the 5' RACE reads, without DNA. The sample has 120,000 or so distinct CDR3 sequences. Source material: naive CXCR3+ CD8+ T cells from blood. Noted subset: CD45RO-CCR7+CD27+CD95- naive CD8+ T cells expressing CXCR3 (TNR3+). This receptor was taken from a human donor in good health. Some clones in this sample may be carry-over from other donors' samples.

The CDR3 loop reads CASSYGTGNTEAFF. J is TRBJ1-1 and V is TRBV6-6; TCRdb's assignment of TRBD1 cannot be checked, as there is no DNA. The length of the CDR3 is 14 residues. Per the germline V gene, CDR1 is MNHNY and CDR2 is SVGAGI (reference sequence).